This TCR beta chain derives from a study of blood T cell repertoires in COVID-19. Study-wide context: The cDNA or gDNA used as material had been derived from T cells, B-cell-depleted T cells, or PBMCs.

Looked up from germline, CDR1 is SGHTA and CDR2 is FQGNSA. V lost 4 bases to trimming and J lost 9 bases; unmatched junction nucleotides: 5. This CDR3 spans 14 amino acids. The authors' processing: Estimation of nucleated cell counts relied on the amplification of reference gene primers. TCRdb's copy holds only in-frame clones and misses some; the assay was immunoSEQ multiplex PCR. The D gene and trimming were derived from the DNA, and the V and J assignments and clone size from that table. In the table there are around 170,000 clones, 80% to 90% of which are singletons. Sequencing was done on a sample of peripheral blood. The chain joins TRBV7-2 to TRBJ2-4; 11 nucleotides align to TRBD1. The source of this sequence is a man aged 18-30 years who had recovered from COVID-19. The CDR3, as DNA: TGTGCCAGCAGCTCCGGACAGGGGGCGGCCATTCAGTACTTC. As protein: CASSSGQGAAIQYF.